The text below deals with one TCR beta chain. The record originates from a study of OX40 agonist ivuxolimab in advanced cancers. Generated by immunoSEQ multiplex PCR, the TCRdb table keeps only in-frame clones and is missing some. The table includes about 64,000 clones, approximately 88% detected once. The sequence was collected from an adult with an advanced solid tumor such as melanoma, head and neck, liver or kidney cancer. The sequencing used CD4+ or CD8+ T cells sorted from blood, collected in a trial of the OX40 agonist ivuxolimab.

The CDR3 bases are TGTGCCAGCACGACAGGGTTTATGGAGACCCAGTACTTC. The encoded protein is CASTTGFMETQYF. This chain links TRBV2 with TRBJ2-5; 7 nucleotides line up with TRBD1. V trimming: 7 bases; J trimming: 5 bases; junction bases outside the gene matches: 7. The CDR3 consists of 13 residues. CDR1 is SNHLY and CDR2 is FYNNEI in the germline V gene.